This entry lists 30 T cell receptor beta chains sequenced from one sample in a study of blood T cell repertoires in COVID-19. Measured with immunoSEQ multiplex PCR; TCRdb has only the in-frame clones, and not every one. In the table there are about 280,000 clones, roughly 91% of which are singletons. The sample consisted of peripheral blood. These receptors were obtained from a woman between 25 and 40 years old with COVID-19, enrolled during active disease.

CDR3 region: CASSVGGGTYNEQFF. In DNA, the CDR3 is TGTGCCAGCAGCGTAGGCGGGGGTACCTACAATGAGCAGTTCTTC. The chain combines TRBV9 with TRBJ2-1; 7 bases match TRBD2. This CDR3 region has 15 residues. Germline values: CDR1 SGDLS, CDR2 YYNGEE. V trimming: 0 bases; J trimming: 2 bases; junction bases outside the gene matches: 2.

The chain links TRBV2 to TRBJ2-7; a possible D gene is TRBD1 (8 bases). The length of the CDR3 is 15 residues. The germline V gene has CDR1 SNHLY and CDR2 FYNNEI. Trimming took off 7 bases at V and 1 base at J, with 17 bases between the two ends. The CDR3 loop reads CASKKAGQESYEQYF. The CDR3 region has the DNA TGTGCCAGCAAAAAAGCGGGACAGGAGTCCTACGAGCAGTACTTC.

The rearrangement links TRBV2 to TRBJ1-4; tentatively, D is TRBD1 (5 bases). Deletions cut 5 bases from V and 0 bases from J, with 19 bases between. CDR1 and CDR2 (germline): SNHLY, FYNNEI. This CDR3 has 18 amino acids. The CDR3 region is CASSTGIGVSATNEKLFF. Here the CDR3 DNA reads TGTGCCAGCAGTACAGGAATTGGGGTATCCGCAACTAATGAAAAACTGTTTTTT. Full variable domain (missing parts from reference TRBV2 and TRBJ1-4): EPEVTQTPSHQVTQMGQEVILRCVPISNHLYFYWYRQILGQKVEFLVSFYNNEISEKSEIFDDQFSVERPDGSNFTLKIRSTKLEDSAMYFCASSTGIGVSATNEKLFFGSGTQLSVL.

A single count supports this clone. J is TRBJ1-1 and V is TRBV4-1; TRBD1 agrees at 8 bases. J lost 2 bases, V lost 2 bases, and 4 bases had no gene match. CDR3 length equals 15 residues. Germline V gives CDR1 MGHRA, CDR2 YSYEKL. CDR3 DNA sequence: TGCGCCAGCAGCCAATTTGGACAGGGAAACACTGAAGCTTTCTTT. Amino acids: CASSQFGQGNTEAFF.

The chain recombines TRBV7-2 with TRBJ1-3; D may be TRBD1 (6 bases). The CDR3 sequence is 15 residues long. Germline V gives CDR1 SGHTA, CDR2 FQGNSA. Trimming took 6 bases from V and 4 from J, leaving 16 bases between them. CDR3 protein: CASRTQGLKGNTIYF. CDR3 coding DNA: TGTGCCAGCAGAACCCAGGGGCTAAAGGGAAACACCATATATTTT.

The gene calls are TRBV6-5 and TRBJ1-5, with no clear D. The CDR3 is 12 amino acids. Germline V lookup: CDR1 MNHEY, CDR2 SVGAGI. Deletions cut 7 bases from V and 7 bases from J, with 11 bases between. The CDR3 region is CASTTRGQPQHF. The CDR3 region has the DNA TGTGCCAGCACCACCCGGGGACAGCCCCAGCATTTT.

The J gene is TRBJ1-2, the V gene TRBV6-5; 8 positions agree with TRBD1. The CDR3 contains 13 residues. Unmatched junction bases numbered 2, after V lost 1 base and J lost 7 bases. CDR1 and CDR2 (germline): MNHEY, SVGAGI. The CDR3, as DNA: TGTGCCAGCAGTTACTTGGACAGGGCTGGCTACACCTTC. Translation: CASSYLDRAGYTF.

The rearrangement uses TRBV4-2 and TRBJ1-2; no firm D call. The V end was cut by 4 bases, the J end by 6 bases, with 18 bases between. Germline CDR1 is LGHNA and CDR2 is YNFKEQ. This CDR3 contains 15 residues. The DNA for the CDR3 is TGTGCCAGCAGCCTGGTTGGGAGGCTTTTCGATGGCTACACCTTC. Its translation is CASSLVGRLFDGYTF.

The V and J genes are TRBV30 and TRBJ1-1; possibly TRBD1 for D (5 bases). The CDR3 runs to 13 residues. Trimming cost V 4 bases and J 0 bases, with 9 bases left between them. Germline CDR1 is GTSNPN and CDR2 is SVGIG (reference sequence). CDR3 DNA sequence: TGTGCCTGGACGGGGGTTATGAACACTGAAGCTTTCTTT. Amino acid sequence: CAWTGVMNTEAFF.

The V gene is TRBV27, the J gene TRBJ1-3; possible D gene TRBD1, 6 bases. Germline loops: CDR1 MNHEY, CDR2 SMNVEV (reference sequence). The CDR3 extends over 15 amino acids. V gave up 6 bases and J gave up 0 bases, with 12 bases separating them. This CDR3 reads CASSPGHSSGNTIYF. The CDR3 DNA is TGTGCCAGCAGCCCGGGACATAGCTCTGGAAACACCATATATTTT.

The V gene is TRBV6-6, the J gene TRBJ2-5; TRBD2 aligns across 12 bases. J lost 0 bases, V lost 5 bases, and 7 bases had no gene match. The CDR3 runs 17 residues. Germline CDR1 is MNHNY and CDR2 is SVGAGI (reference sequence). The CDR3 sequence: CASSPLTSGGYQETQYF. Here the CDR3 DNA reads TGTGCCAGCAGTCCGCTAACTAGCGGGGGGTACCAAGAGACCCAGTACTTC.

The gene calls are TRBV2 and TRBJ2-7; 9 positions match TRBD1. The germline V gene has CDR1 SNHLY and CDR2 FYNNEI. The V gene end was trimmed by 6 bases and the J gene end by 3 bases; junction bases not matched to a gene: 0. CDR3 length: 12 amino acids. CDR3 sequence: CASRTGGYEQYF. The CDR3 bases are TGTGCCAGCAGGACAGGGGGCTACGAGCAGTACTTC.

The chain couples TRBV10-3 to TRBJ2-7; 13 bases line up with TRBD2. In germline, CDR1 is ENHRY, CDR2 SYGVKD. Trimming took 7 bases from V and 3 from J; bases not matched to a gene: 3. The CDR3 is made up of 14 amino acids. CDR3: CAIKGTSGNYEQYF. In DNA form, the CDR3 reads TGTGCCATCAAGGGGACTAGCGGGAACTACGAGCAGTACTTC.

The rearrangement links TRBV4-1 to TRBJ2-7; D possibly corresponds to TRBD2 (6 bases). Looked up from germline, CDR1 is MGHRA and CDR2 is YSYEKL. CDR3 length: 16 amino acids. V was trimmed by 0 bases and J by 0 bases, leaving 12 bases between them. CDR3 DNA: TGCGCCAGCAGCCAAGATTATAACGGGGGCTCCTACGAGCAGTACTTC. It specifies CASSQDYNGGSYEQYF.

The chain has TRBV27 and TRBJ1-1; 7 bases map to TRBD1. The CDR3 runs 15 residues. CDR1 is MNHEY and CDR2 is SMNVEV in the germline V gene (reference sequence). The V segment lost 6 bases and the J segment 7 bases; nucleotides outside the gene matches: 14. The CDR3 region is CASRDLGGTLFEAFF. The CDR3 DNA follows: TGTGCCAGCAGGGACTTAGGGGGCACCCTTTTTGAAGCTTTCTTT.

The V gene is TRBV19, the J gene TRBJ1-3; 12 nucleotides line up with TRBD1. This CDR3 has 18 amino acids. Germline V CDR1 and CDR2: LNHDA, SQIVND (reference sequence). V dropped 6 bases and J dropped 4; count of bases not matched to a gene: 13. CDR3 DNA sequence: TGTGCCAGTAGCCCCCGCCAATGGGACAGGGGGCCCGGAAACACCATATATTTT. Protein sequence: CASSPRQWDRGPGNTIYF.

V is TRBV6-4 and J is TRBJ1-1; D perhaps matches TRBD1 (5 bases). Germline CDR1 MRHNA, CDR2 SNTAGT. The ends were cut back, 2 bases at V and 5 bases at J, with 18 bases in the middle. The CDR3 consists of 16 residues. The CDR3 protein is CASSDDSPGGGTEAFF. For the CDR3, the DNA is TGTGCCAGCAGTGACGATTCTCCGGGGGGAGGGACTGAAGCTTTCTTT.

The chain joins TRBV4-1 to TRBJ1-4; 11 bases line up with TRBD1. V shed 4 bases and J 3 bases; nucleotides not matched to a gene: 7. This CDR3 spans 17 amino acids. Germline lookup yields CDR1 MGHRA and CDR2 YSYEKL. The CDR3, as DNA: TGCGCCAGCAGCCCCCAGGACAGGGGGCTTGCTAATGAAAAACTGTTTTTT. This gives the protein CASSPQDRGLANEKLFF.

The chain has TRBV5-1 and TRBJ1-1; possibly TRBD1 for D (6 bases). The CDR3 is 12 residues long. Germline values: CDR1 SGHRS, CDR2 YFSETQ. Between the trimmed V and J ends, which lost 7 bases and 4 bases, there was a span of 11 bases. This CDR3 is CASRTGSTEAFF. The CDR3 bases are TGCGCCAGCCGTACAGGGAGCACTGAAGCTTTCTTT.

Only one count was recorded for this clone. The J gene is TRBJ2-1, the V gene TRBV11-2, with D perhaps TRBD1 (6 bases). The germline gives CDR1 SGHAT, CDR2 FQNNGV. This CDR3 has 15 amino acids. With 0 bases removed from V and 2 bases from J, the gap between germline ends came to 8 bases. CDR3 bases: TGTGCCAGCAGCTTAGAAGGGGACACCTACAATGAGCAGTTCTTC. Protein: CASSLEGDTYNEQFF.

This clone was observed a few times. The genes are TRBV6-1 and TRBJ1-5; the D gene is possibly TRBD1 (5 bases). Trimming took off 8 bases at V and 5 bases at J, with 25 bases between the two ends. This CDR3 contains 17 residues. Per germline, CDR1 MNHNS and CDR2 SASEGT. The CDR3 is CASGEDSGSSWDQPQHF. The DNA of the CDR3 is TGTGCCAGCGGGGAAGACAGTGGTTCGAGTTGGGATCAGCCCCAGCATTTT.

CDR3 protein: CARSEGAFYGYTF. The CDR3 DNA reads as TGTGCCCGGTCTGAGGGGGCTTTCTATGGCTACACCTTC. The chain is built from TRBV30 and TRBJ1-2; 7 positions agree with TRBD1. The germline gives CDR1 GTSNPN, CDR2 SVGIG (reference sequence). Unmatched junction bases numbered 10, after V lost 8 bases and J lost 4 bases. This CDR3 contains 13 residues.

Comments on this clone: A junction boundary mismatches the germline segment, possibly from a read error. The chain links TRBV28 to TRBJ1-5; the match to TRBD1 covers 7 bases. The CDR3 covers 15 residues. Germline CDR1 MDHEN, CDR2 SYDVKM. CDR3 nucleotides: TGTGCCAGCAGCACCCGGACAGGTCCCAATCGGCCCCAGCATTTT. Its protein is CASSTRTGPNRPQHF. Drawing the rest from reference TRBV28 and TRBJ1-5, the complete variable domain is DVKVTQSSRYLVKRTGEKVFLECVQDMDHENMFWYRQDPGLGLRLIYFSYDVKMKEKGDIPEGYSVSREKKERFSLILESASTNQTSMYLCASSTRTGPNRPQHFGDGTRLSIL.

This chain joins TRBV7-2 and TRBJ2-5; 9 nucleotides agree with TRBD2. CDR3 size: 19 residues. V lost 5 bases and J lost 4; bases outside the gene matches: 20. The germline gives CDR1 SGHTA, CDR2 FQGNSA. CDR3 region: CASSPRGVGAAGGRETQYF. The CDR3 DNA follows: TGTGCCAGCAGCCCACGCGGGGTCGGAGCAGCGGGGGGCAGAGAGACCCAGTACTTC. The entire variable domain, with the rest obtained from reference TRBV7-2 and TRBJ2-5, is as follows: GAGVSQSPSNKVTEKGKDVELRCDPISGHTALYWYRQSLGQGLEFLIYFQGNSAPDKSGLPSDRFSAERTGGSVSTLTIQRTQQEDSAVYLCASSPRGVGAAGGRETQYFGPGTRLLVL.

The V call is TRBV5-1, the J call TRBJ1-1, with 8 bases fitting TRBD1. Germline CDR1 SGHRS, CDR2 YFSETQ. This CDR3 has 11 amino acids. J gave up 11 bases and V 5 bases, and 5 bases lay outside the gene matches. CDR3 sequence (DNA): TGCGCCAGCAGTTCATCAGGGGGCGCTTTCTTT. Its translation is CASSSSGGAFF.

The chain is built from TRBV15 and TRBJ1-4, with D uncertain. The V gene lost 0 bases and the J gene lost 5 bases, with 10 bases spanning the gap. There are 15 residues in the CDR3. The germline gives CDR1 LNHNV, CDR2 YYDKDF (reference sequence). The CDR3 DNA follows: TGTGCCACCAGCAGAGATGCTCCAGGAAATGAAAAACTGTTTTTT. Amino acids: CATSRDAPGNEKLFF. Full variable domain (rest looked up from reference TRBV15 and TRBJ1-4): DAMVIQNPRYQVTQFGKPVTLSCSQTLNHNVMYWYQQKSSQAPKLLFHYYDKDFNNEADTPDNFQSRRPNTSFCFLDIRSPGLGDTAMYLCATSRDAPGNEKLFFGSGTQLSVL.

This clone was detected only a few times. The chain couples TRBV5-1 to TRBJ2-5; TRBD2 might be the D (5 bases). The CDR3 is 15 residues long. From germline, CDR1 is SGHRS and CDR2 YFSETQ. The V end lost 0 bases, the J end lost 1 base, and 10 bases lay between the germline ends. This chain's CDR3 is CASSLGGIGQETQYF. For the CDR3, the DNA is TGCGCCAGCAGCTTGGGAGGGATCGGCCAAGAGACCCAGTACTTC.

This sequence joins TRBV5-1 and TRBJ2-2; 9 positions match TRBD2. Germline CDR1 and CDR2: SGHRS and YFSETQ. The CDR3 has 16 residues. Trimming cost V 4 bases and J 7 bases; bases outside gene matches: 11. CDR3 bases: TGCGCCAGCAGCCCCCTCGCGGGGGGGCGGATCGGGGAGCTGTTTTTT. It translates to CASSPLAGGRIGELFF.

J is TRBJ1-5 and V is TRBV5-1; the D is unclear. CDR1 is SGHRS and CDR2 is YFSETQ in the germline V gene. The CDR3 runs 13 residues. Trimming cost V 2 bases and J 5 bases, with 8 bases left between them. CDR3 protein: CASSFLADQPQHF. For the CDR3, the DNA is TGCGCCAGCAGCTTCTTGGCGGATCAGCCCCAGCATTTT.

This clone was counted a few times. Other DNA sequences of this sample code for an identical CDR3. This chain uses TRBV19 with TRBJ2-2; D remains ambiguous. Trimming left V 8 bases short and J 3 bases short, with 4 bases between. Germline assignment: CDR1 LNHDA and CDR2 SQIVND (reference sequence). The CDR3 has 11 residues. Here the CDR3 DNA reads TGTGCCAGTCGGGACACCGGGGAGCTGTTTTTT. Residues: CASRDTGELFF.